This is a list of T cell receptor beta chains from one sample in a study of shared clonotypes between healthy human individuals. The protocol was immunoSEQ multiplex PCR, while the TCRdb copy is restricted to in-frame clones and leaves out a portion. The table records fewer than 200,000 clones, over 50% of them present only once. The sample consisted of memory CD4+ T cells sorted from blood. The source is a man aged 25-45 years in good health. The CDR3 runs from the conserved cysteine through the conserved F or W. The order of the fields is clone size, V gene, D gene, J gene, CDR3 DNA, CDR3 protein. The D gene is left open where the match is weak. For some rows the clone size is stated as once, few or many, or as a class when expanded; others skip it.

-	TRBV10-3	TRBD2	TRBJ2-2	TGTGCCATCAGCGGGGTGGGCGGGAGTGGCACCGGGGAGCTGTTTTTT	CAISGVGGSGTGELFF
-	TRBV15	-	TRBJ2-1	TGTGCCACCAGCGGAACCCCCAGGGGTGAGCAGTTCTTC	CATSGTPRGEQFF
-	TRBV11-2	-	TRBJ1-1	TGTGCCAGCAGCTTATTAGTTAACACTGAAGCTTTCTTT	CASSLLVNTEAFF
-	TRBV10-3	-	TRBJ2-6	TGTGCCATCAGTGAGCCATTTGGGGCCAACGTCCTGACTTTC	CAISEPFGANVLTF
-	TRBV6-1	-	TRBJ2-1	TGTGCCAGCAGTGAATCGGGGCTTTCCTTTTTTGAGCAGTTCTTC	CASSESGLSFFEQFF
-	TRBV11-2	-	TRBJ2-5	TGTGCCAGCAGCTTAGAGGGGGTCCAAGAGACCCAGTACTTC	CASSLEGVQETQYF
once	TRBV7-9	-	TRBJ2-1	TGTGCCAGCAGCCCACGGACTCCTTACAATGAGCAGTTCTTC	CASSPRTPYNEQFF
-	TRBV7-9	-	TRBJ1-1	TGTGCCAGCAGCACCGGGGCGTCATTGAACACTGAAGCTTTCTTT	CASSTGASLNTEAFF
-	TRBV11-2	-	TRBJ1-3	TGTGCCAGCAGCTTGCCACCTGGAAACACCATATATTTT	CASSLPPGNTIYF
few	TRBV6-5	TRBD1	TRBJ1-5	TGTGCCAGCAGTTACACGACAGGGGATCAGCCCCAGCATTTT	CASSYTTGDQPQHF
few	TRBV7-2	-	TRBJ2-1	TGTGCCAGCAGCTTAAGTTCACTCTTCCGCAATGAGCAGTTCTTC	CASSLSSLFRNEQFF
-	TRBV11-2	TRBD2	TRBJ2-7	TGTGCCAGCAGCCGAACGAGACTAGCGGGAACCTACGAGCAGTACTTC	CASSRTRLAGTYEQYF
-	TRBV20-1	-	TRBJ1-1	TGCAGTGCGGAAGCCGACACTGAAGCTTTCTTT	CSAEADTEAFF
-	TRBV6-5	-	TRBJ2-1	TGTGCCAGCAGTTACTCGGTCAGGGGCTACAATGAGCAGTTCTTC	CASSYSVRGYNEQFF
-	TRBV18	-	TRBJ1-1	TGTGCCAGCTCACCATTATGGGATAGCACTGAAGCTTTCTTT	CASSPLWDSTEAFF
-	TRBV9	-	TRBJ1-2	TGTGCCAGCAGCCAACTACCTAGACAGATTCCCTATGGCTACACCTTC	CASSQLPRQIPYGYTF
-	TRBV5-1	TRBD1	TRBJ1-1	TGCGCCAGCAGCTTGTTACTAGGACAGGGAGGTGAAGCTTTCTTT	CASSLLLGQGGEAFF
-	TRBV30	TRBD1	TRBJ2-7	TGTGCCTGGAGTTTCCCGACAGGGTGGGCCTACGAGCAGTACTTC	CAWSFPTGWAYEQYF
-	TRBV5-1	-	TRBJ1-1	TGCGCCAGCAGCCCCACGCCCCGGAACACTGAAGCTTTCTTT	CASSPTPRNTEAFF
-	TRBV9	-	TRBJ2-1	TGTGCCAGCAGCGTAGCTACAGGCCAAGGCAATGAGCAGTTCTTC	CASSVATGQGNEQFF
-	TRBV25-1	-	TRBJ2-7	TGTGCCAGCAGTGTTAGTTGGGCTCCCGCTACGAGCTCCTACGAGCAGTACTTC	CASSVSWAPATSSYEQYF
-	TRBV11-3	TRBD2	TRBJ2-1	TGTGCCAGCAGCCGAGACGGACTAGTCAGCAATGAGCAGTTCTTC	CASSRDGLVSNEQFF
-	TRBV5-1	TRBD1	TRBJ1-2	TGCGCCAGCAGCTTCGGACAGGGGGCTGATGGCTACACCTTC	CASSFGQGADGYTF
-	TRBV7-9	TRBD1	TRBJ1-4	TGTGCCAGCAGCCCGCAGGGGGGTGAAAAACTGTTTTTT	CASSPQGGEKLFF
-	TRBV7-9	-	TRBJ2-7	TGTGCCAGCAGCTTAGACGGGAGCCCCTCCTACGAGCAGTACTTC	CASSLDGSPSYEQYF
few	TRBV30	-	TRBJ1-5	TGTGCCTGGAGTGCAGAGGGCAATCAGCCCCAGCATTTT	CAWSAEGNQPQHF
few	TRBV7-7	-	TRBJ2-5	TGTGCCAGCAGCGTTACTTCAGGGTTTGGGGAGACCCAGTACTTC	CASSVTSGFGETQYF
-	TRBV11-2	-	TRBJ2-5	TGTGCCAGCAGCGGGGGGCAGGAGACCCAGTACTTC	CASSGGQETQYF
-	TRBV7-8	-	TRBJ2-3	TGTGCCAGCAGCTTAGACACAGATACGCAGTATTTT	CASSLDTDTQYF
many	TRBV15	TRBD2	TRBJ2-1	TGTGCCACCAGCAGACCCGAAAGCGGGAGGGGCAATGAGCAGTTCTTC	CATSRPESGRGNEQFF
once	TRBV20-1	-	TRBJ2-5	TGCAGTGCTAGAGACGACAGCGACCAGTACTTC	CSARDDSDQYF
-	TRBV9	TRBD2	TRBJ2-5	TGTGCCAGCAGCGCAGGGGGGACTAGCGGGATGGAGACCCAGTACTTC	CASSAGGTSGMETQYF
-	TRBV6-6	-	TRBJ2-7	TGTGCCAGCAGTTATCCCACCGGGACTCACTACGAGCAGTACTTC	CASSYPTGTHYEQYF
many	TRBV28	-	TRBJ1-1	TGTGCCAGCAGTACAGGGCCCACTGAAGCTTTCTTT	CASSTGPTEAFF
-	TRBV5-6	TRBD1	TRBJ2-6	TGTGCCAGCAGCCTAAGACAGGGGCCGTCAAGTGGGGCCAACGTCCTGACTTTC	CASSLRQGPSSGANVLTF
-	TRBV28	-	TRBJ2-7	TGTGCCAGCAGTCCTGGGACCTCCTACGAGCAGTACTTC	CASSPGTSYEQYF
-	TRBV28	-	TRBJ1-2	TGTGCCAGCAGAGCCCTGGATTATGGCTACACCTTC	CASRALDYGYTF
few	TRBV29-1	-	TRBJ1-2	TGCAGCGTTGGGGCTGGCGGACGCGGCTACACCTTC	CSVGAGGRGYTF
once	TRBV28	-	TRBJ2-7	TGTGCCAGCAGTTTACTCTCGCCTTCCTACGAGCAGTACTTC	CASSLLSPSYEQYF
-	TRBV5-1	TRBD2	TRBJ2-1	TGCGCCAGCAGCAAATGGGGACTAGAGGGCCCCTACAATGAGCAGTTCTTC	CASSKWGLEGPYNEQFF
few	TRBV20-1	-	TRBJ2-1	TGCAGTGCTAGAGAACTGCATGAGCAGTTCTTC	CSARELHEQFF